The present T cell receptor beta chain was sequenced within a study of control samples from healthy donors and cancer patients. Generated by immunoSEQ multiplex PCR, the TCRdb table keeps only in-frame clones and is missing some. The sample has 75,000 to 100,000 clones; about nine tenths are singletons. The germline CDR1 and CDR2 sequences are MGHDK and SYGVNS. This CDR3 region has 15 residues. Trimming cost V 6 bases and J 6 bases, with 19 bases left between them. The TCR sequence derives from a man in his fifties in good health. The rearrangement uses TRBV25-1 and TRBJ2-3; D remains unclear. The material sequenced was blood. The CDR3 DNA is TGTGCCAGCAGCGCCGAACCATCGACTCCGGATACGCAGTATTTT. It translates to CASSAEPSTPDTQYF.